The sequence of this TCR beta chain was determined in a study of blood T cell repertoires in COVID-19. As for the study in general: Both acute and convalescent COVID-19 samples were obtained from the United States, Italy and Spain. Sample material is recorded as cDNA or gDNA derived from T cells, B-cell-depleted T cells, or PBMCs.

Authors' data handling: Reference gene primer amplification yielded estimated nucleated cell counts. Sequencing used immunoSEQ multiplex PCR; TCRdb keeps in-frame clones, though not all of them. That table supplies the V and J calls and clone size; D and trimming were determined from the DNA. The table shows about 210,000 clones, with approximately 87% occurring only once. The CDR3 runs 15 residues. Germline V CDR1 and CDR2: LNHDA, SQIVND (reference sequence). V was trimmed by 5 bases and J by 4 bases, leaving 14 bases between them. Sequenced sample: peripheral blood. The V call is TRBV19, the J call TRBJ1-4; D gene uncertain. The receptor was isolated from a woman between 65 and 79 years old with acute or convalescent COVID-19. Here the CDR3 reads CASSPSLVRNEKLFF. The CDR3 nucleotides read TGTGCCAGTAGTCCGAGTTTGGTCCGTAATGAAAAACTGTTTTTT.